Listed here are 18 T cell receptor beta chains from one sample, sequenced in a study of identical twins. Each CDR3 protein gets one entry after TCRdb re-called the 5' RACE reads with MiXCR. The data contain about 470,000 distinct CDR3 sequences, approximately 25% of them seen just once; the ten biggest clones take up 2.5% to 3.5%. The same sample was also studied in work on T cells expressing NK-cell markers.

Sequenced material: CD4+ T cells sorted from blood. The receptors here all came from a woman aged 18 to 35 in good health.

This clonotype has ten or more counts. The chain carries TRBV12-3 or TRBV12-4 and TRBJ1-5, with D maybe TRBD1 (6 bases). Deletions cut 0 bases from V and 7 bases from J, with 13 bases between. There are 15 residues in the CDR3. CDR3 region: CASSLALRGVQPQHF. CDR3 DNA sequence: TGTGCCAGCAGTTTAGCGCTAAGGGGGGTGCAGCCCCAGCATTTT.

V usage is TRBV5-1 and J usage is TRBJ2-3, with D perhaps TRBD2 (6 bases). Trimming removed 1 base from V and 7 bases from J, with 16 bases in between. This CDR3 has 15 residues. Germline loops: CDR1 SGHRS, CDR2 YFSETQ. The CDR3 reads CASSLNLVGGNTQYF. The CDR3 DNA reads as TGCGCCAGCAGCTTGAACCTCGTCGGAGGGAATACGCAGTATTTT.

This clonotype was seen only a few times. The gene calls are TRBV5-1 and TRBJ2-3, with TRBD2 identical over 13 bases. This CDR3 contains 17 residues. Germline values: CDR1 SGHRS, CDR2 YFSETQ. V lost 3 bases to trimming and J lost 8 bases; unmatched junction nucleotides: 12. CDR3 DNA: TGCGCCAGCAGCTCAAGGACTAGCGGGGGTTCGGGTGGTACGCAGTATTTT. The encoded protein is CASSSRTSGGSGGTQYF. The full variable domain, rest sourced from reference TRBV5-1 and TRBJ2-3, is KAGVTQTPRYLIKTRGQQVTLSCSPISGHRSVSWYQQTPGQGLQFLFEYFSETQRNKGNFPGRFSGRQFSNSRSEMNVSTLELGDSALYLCASSSRTSGGSGGTQYFGPGTRLTVL.

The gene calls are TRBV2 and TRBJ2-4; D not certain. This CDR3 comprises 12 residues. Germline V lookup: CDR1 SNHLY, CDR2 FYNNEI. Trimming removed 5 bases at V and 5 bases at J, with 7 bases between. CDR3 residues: CASSPRENIQYF. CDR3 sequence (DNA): TGTGCCAGCAGTCCGAGAGAAAACATTCAGTACTTC.

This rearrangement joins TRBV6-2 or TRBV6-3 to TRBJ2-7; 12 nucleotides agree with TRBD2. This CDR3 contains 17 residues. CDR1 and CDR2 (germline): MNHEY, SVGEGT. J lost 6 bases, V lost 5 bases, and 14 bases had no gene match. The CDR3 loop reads CASSPAGLAGPRGEQYF. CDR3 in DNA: TGTGCCAGCAGTCCCGCCGGACTAGCGGGGCCACGAGGCGAGCAGTACTTC.

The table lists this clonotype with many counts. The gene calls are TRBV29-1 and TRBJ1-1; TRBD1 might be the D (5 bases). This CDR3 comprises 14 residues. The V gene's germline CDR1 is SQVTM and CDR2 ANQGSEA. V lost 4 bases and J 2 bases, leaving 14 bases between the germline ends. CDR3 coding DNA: TGCAGCGTTGTTATAGGGGCGGTAAACACTGAAGCTTTCTTT. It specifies CSVVIGAVNTEAFF.

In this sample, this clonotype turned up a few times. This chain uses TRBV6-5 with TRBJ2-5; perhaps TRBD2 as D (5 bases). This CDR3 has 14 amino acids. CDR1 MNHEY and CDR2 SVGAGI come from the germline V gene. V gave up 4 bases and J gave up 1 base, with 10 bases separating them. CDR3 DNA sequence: TGTGCCAGCAGTTTCATTCGGGGCCAAGAGACCCAGTACTTC. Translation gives CASSFIRGQETQYF.

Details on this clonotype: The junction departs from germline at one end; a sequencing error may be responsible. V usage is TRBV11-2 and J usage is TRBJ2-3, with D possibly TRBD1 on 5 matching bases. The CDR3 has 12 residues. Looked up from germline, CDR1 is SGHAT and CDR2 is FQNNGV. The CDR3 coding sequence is TGTGCCAGCAGCCCGTGGTCAGGGAAACCCTCTTTT. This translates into CASSPWSGKPSF.

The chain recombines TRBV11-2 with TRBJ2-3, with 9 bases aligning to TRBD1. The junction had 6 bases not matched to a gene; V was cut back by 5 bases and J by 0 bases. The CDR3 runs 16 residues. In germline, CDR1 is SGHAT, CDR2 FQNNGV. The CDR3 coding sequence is TGTGCCAGCAGCCACAGGGGGCGGCGAAGCACAGATACGCAGTATTTT. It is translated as CASSHRGRRSTDTQYF.

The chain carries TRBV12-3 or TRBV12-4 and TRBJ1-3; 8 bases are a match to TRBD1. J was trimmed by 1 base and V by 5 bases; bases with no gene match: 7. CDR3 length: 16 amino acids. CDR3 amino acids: CASSGSHRGSGNTIYF. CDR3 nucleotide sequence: TGTGCCAGCAGTGGGAGCCACAGGGGGTCTGGAAACACCATATATTTT.

CDR3 amino acids: CASSLRQGGYYGYTF. The CDR3 DNA reads as TGTGCCAGCAGCCTAAGACAGGGGGGATACTATGGCTACACCTTC. The J gene is TRBJ1-2, the V gene TRBV12-3 or TRBV12-4; 9 bases match TRBD1. This CDR3 spans 15 amino acids. After removal of 6 bases from V and 3 bases from J, the junction contained 8 bases not matched to a gene.

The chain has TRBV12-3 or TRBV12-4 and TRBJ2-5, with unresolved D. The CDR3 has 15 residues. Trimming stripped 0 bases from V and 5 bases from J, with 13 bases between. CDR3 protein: CASSLASIHTETQYF. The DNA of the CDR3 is TGTGCCAGCAGTTTAGCCTCAATCCACACGGAGACCCAGTACTTC.

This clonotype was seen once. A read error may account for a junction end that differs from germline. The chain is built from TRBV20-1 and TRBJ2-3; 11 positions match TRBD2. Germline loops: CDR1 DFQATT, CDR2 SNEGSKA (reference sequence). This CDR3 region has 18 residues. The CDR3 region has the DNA TGCTGTGCTAGAGATTCCCTACTAGCGGGGGTTCCAGAAGATACGCAGTATTTT. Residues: CCARDSLLAGVPEDTQYF.

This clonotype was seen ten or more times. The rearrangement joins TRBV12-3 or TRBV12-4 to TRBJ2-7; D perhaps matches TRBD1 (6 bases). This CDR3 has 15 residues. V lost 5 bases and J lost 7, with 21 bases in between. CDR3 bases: TGTGCCAGCAGTCCATCCGGGACACGAAATGGGGAGCAGTACTTC. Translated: CASSPSGTRNGEQYF.

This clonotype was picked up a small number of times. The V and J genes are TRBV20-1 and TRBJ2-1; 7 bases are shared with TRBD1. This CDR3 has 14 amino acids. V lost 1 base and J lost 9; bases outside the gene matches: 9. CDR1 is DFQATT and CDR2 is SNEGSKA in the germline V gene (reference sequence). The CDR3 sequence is CSARVRGRKAEQFF. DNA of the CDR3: TGCAGTGCTAGAGTGAGGGGGCGCAAAGCTGAGCAGTTCTTC.

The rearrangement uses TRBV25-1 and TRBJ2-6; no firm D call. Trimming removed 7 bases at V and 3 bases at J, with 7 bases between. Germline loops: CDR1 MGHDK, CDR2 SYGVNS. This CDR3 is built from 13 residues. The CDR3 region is CASILDGANVLTF. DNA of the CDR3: TGTGCCAGCATATTAGATGGGGCCAACGTCCTGACTTTC.

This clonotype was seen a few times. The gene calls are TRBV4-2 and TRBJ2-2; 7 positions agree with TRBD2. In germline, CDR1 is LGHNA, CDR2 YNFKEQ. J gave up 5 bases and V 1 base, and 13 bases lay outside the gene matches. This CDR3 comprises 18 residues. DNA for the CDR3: TGTGCCAGCAGCCAAGGGATATTGACTAGCCATAAAACCGGGGAGCTGTTTTTT. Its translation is CASSQGILTSHKTGELFF.

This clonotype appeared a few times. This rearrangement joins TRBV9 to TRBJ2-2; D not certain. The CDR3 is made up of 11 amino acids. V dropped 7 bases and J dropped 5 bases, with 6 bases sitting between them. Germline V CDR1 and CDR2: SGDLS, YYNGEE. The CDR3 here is CASGWTGELFF. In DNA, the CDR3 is TGTGCCAGCGGCTGGACCGGGGAGCTGTTTTTT.